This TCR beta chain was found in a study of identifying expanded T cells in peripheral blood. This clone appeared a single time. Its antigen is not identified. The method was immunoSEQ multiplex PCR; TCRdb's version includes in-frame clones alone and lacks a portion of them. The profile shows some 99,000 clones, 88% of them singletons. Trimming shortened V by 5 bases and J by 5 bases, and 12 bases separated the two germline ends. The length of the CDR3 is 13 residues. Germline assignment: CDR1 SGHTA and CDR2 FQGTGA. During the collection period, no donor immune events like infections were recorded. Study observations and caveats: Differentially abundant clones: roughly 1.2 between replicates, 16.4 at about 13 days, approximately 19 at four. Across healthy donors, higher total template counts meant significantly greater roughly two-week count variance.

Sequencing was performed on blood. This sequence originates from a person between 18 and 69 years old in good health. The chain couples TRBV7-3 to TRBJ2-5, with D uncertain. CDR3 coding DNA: TGTGCCAGCAGCCCCGGCGTGGGGGAGACCCAGTACTTC. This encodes CASSPGVGETQYF.